The next 9 T cell receptor beta chains were all read from a single sample in a study of blood T cells in healthy people across ages. A second PCR of 7 to 11 cycles used a sample-barcoded 5' primer and a J-beta primer mix. TCRdb re-called the 5' RACE reads through MiXCR, storing one row per CDR3 protein. The table lists 1.5 million to 2 million distinct CDR3 sequences, 28% of them singletons. The specimen was blood. These receptors were collected from a woman under 40 in good health.

The J gene is TRBJ2-5, the V gene TRBV14; no clear D. There are 15 residues in the CDR3. V was shortened by 0 bases and J by 2 bases, with 10 bases between the two germline ends. Looked up from germline, CDR1 is SGHDN and CDR2 is FVKESK. The CDR3 spells CASSQEYGSQETQYF. Here the CDR3 DNA reads TGTGCCAGCAGCCAAGAGTATGGCAGTCAAGAGACCCAGTACTTC.

The gene calls are TRBV12-3 or TRBV12-4 and TRBJ1-6; TRBD1 matches 8 bases. CDR3 length: 13 amino acids. V lost 3 bases, J lost 14 bases, and 6 bases stayed unmatched. The CDR3 is CASSLDRDSTLHF. The DNA of the CDR3 is TGTGCCAGCAGTTTGGACAGGGATTCCACCCTCCACTTT.

This clonotype was counted many times. The rearrangement links TRBV20-1 to TRBJ2-5, with D maybe TRBD2 (5 bases). Germline V gives CDR1 DFQATT, CDR2 SNEGSKA (reference sequence). The CDR3 is 11 residues long. V shed 5 bases and J shed 7 bases, with 11 bases lying between them. The CDR3 nucleotides read TGCAGTGCTGAAGATAGCGCGACCCAGTACTTC. It translates to CSAEDSATQYF.

This clonotype was counted only a few times. The V and J genes are TRBV5-1 and TRBJ2-2; 9 bases are a match to TRBD2. Germline loops: CDR1 SGHRS, CDR2 YFSETQ. The CDR3 spans 14 residues. V lost 0 bases to trimming and J lost 7 bases; unmatched junction nucleotides: 1. CDR3 loop: CASSLETSGGELFF. CDR3 bases: TGCGCCAGCAGCTTGGAGACTAGCGGCGGGGAGCTGTTTTTT.

This clonotype was observed a handful of times. The chain has TRBV28 and TRBJ2-5, with 7 bases fitting TRBD2. The length of the CDR3 is 12 residues. V gave up 6 bases and J gave up 7 bases; unmatched junction bases: 5. CDR1 and CDR2 from the germline V gene are MDHEN and SYDVKM. CDR3 amino acids: CASRGTKGTQYF. The CDR3 DNA reads as TGTGCCAGCAGGGGGACTAAGGGGACCCAGTACTTC.

With regard to this clonotype: With a much larger clone just one base away, this may be a read error. V and J are TRBV12-3 or TRBV12-4 and TRBJ2-1; D might be TRBD1 (6 bases). The DNA end is more similar to TRBJ2-7, so the J call may be wrong. This CDR3 is 16 amino acids long. The CDR3 protein is CASSERQASSYNEQYF. CDR3 nucleotide sequence: TGTGCCAGCAGTGAAAGACAGGCGAGCTCCTACAATGAGCAGTACTTC.

This clonotype was detected once. At one boundary the junction diverges from the germline segment, which might be a read error. This sequence joins TRBV24-1 and TRBJ1-6; D might be TRBD1 (5 bases). This CDR3 has 12 amino acids. Looked up from germline, CDR1 is KGHDR and CDR2 is SFDVKD. The CDR3 here is CATGEGNSPLHF. The CDR3 nucleotides are TGTGCCACCGGTGAGGGGAATTCACCCCTCCACTTT.

The CDR3 protein is CASSAISGSGIETQYF. The CDR3 DNA follows: TGTGCCAGCTCAGCAATTAGCGGGAGCGGTATTGAGACCCAGTACTTC. The chain links TRBV18 to TRBJ2-5, with TRBD2 matching 9 bases. V lost 5 bases and J lost 5; bases outside the gene matches: 12. The CDR3 runs to 16 residues. CDR1 is KGHSH and CDR2 is LQKENI in the germline V gene.

This clonotype was recorded many times. This rearrangement joins TRBV29-1 to TRBJ2-7; 9 bases align to TRBD1. The V gene end was trimmed by 6 bases and the J gene end by 2 bases; junction bases not matched to a gene: 5. Germline V CDR1 and CDR2: SQVTM, ANQGSEA. The CDR3 has 13 residues. CDR3 sequence reads: CSVGGQGTYEQYF. As DNA, the CDR3 is TGCAGCGTGGGGGGACAGGGAACCTACGAGCAGTACTTC.